The present T cell receptor beta chain was sequenced within a study of blood T cells in healthy people across ages (dated by TCRdb to 2013 to 2016). Background on the whole study: In model experiments, roughly one uniquely barcoded TCR beta cDNA molecule per two T cells was captured by template switching. Two additional independent replicas of 1 million unique cDNA reads from the same blood draw were analyzed for two donors (one aged 18 to 29 and one aged 80 or older). To avoid experimental bias, donors of different ages were randomly spread across the sequencing lanes. Donors were grouped into four age groups: young (average approximately 16 years), middle-aged (roughly 38), aged (around 60) and long-lived (around 80). Using deep sequencing normalized with unique cDNA molecular identifiers, the study measured how TCR beta repertoire diversity changes with age.

The V and J ends are trimmed by 5 bases and 9 bases, leaving 20 bases between them. Inclusive of the bounding cysteine and phenylalanine, the CDR3 is 15 residues long. Left in the record is the CDR3 DNA by itself, 45 bases read in frame from the first base. Details on this clonotype: Its recognized antigen is unknown. Per-base quality was not reported, and no clone a single base away is much larger than it.

Donors were around 37 systemically healthy Caucasian individuals from Russia aged roughly 6 to 100 years. Each donor gave 8 to 10 milliliters of peripheral blood, collected into EDTA-treated Vacutainer tubes. Ficoll-Paque density-gradient centrifugation was used to isolate PBMCs, with at least 6.5 million per sample. Trizol reagent was used to extract total RNA from the PBMCs, yielding at least 5.5 micrograms per sample. The percentages of naive CD45RAhigh/CD27high T cells were determined by flow cytometry on a PBMC aliquot from every donor. Libraries were made using 5' RACE. The sequencer was an Illumina HiSeq 2500. The second PCR ran for roughly 7 to 12 cycles and used a J-beta primer mix along with a sample-barcoded 5' primer. A template-switch 5' adaptor carrying 12 random nucleotides introduced a unique molecular identifier onto each TCR beta cDNA molecule. At least 2.5 million CDR3-containing paired-end reads were obtained from each sample. All of the RNA was converted into first-strand cDNA using the Mint cDNA synthesis kit, with a TRBC-specific oligonucleotide serving as the primer. After uracil-DNA glycosylase treatment, a first 18-cycle PCR used universal primers M1SS and BC2_uni_R on all cDNA. In the original analysis: Normalization of each sample was performed by random selection of 1 million high-quality reads, each carrying a distinct molecular identifier. Instead of being binned into consensus sequences, reads that shared molecular identifiers were thrown out. MiTCR, set to a Q25 quality threshold and the strictest error-elimination algorithm, was used for CDR3 identification, clonotype clustering and error correction. A nonparametric unseen species model using Euler transformation provided a lower-bound estimate of total TCR beta diversity. The public reads were reanalyzed by TCRdb: fastp trimming at Q25, MiXCR alignment, in-frame beta chains only. When rows share a CDR3 protein, they turn into one entry using the most common DNA and genes. TCRdb assigned the V and J calls; the authors' analysis was not used. The sample table records more than 800,000 distinct CDR3 sequences; around 30% of these occur just once. The top ten hold 17% of the sample.

Overall study outcomes, separate from this receptor: Estimates of total diversity from one million sequenced T cells were regarded as lower bounds and underestimates. A strong correlation was found between observed TCR beta diversity and the percentage of naive T cells measured by flow cytometry. The CMV infection status of donors was not known, potentially confounding age-related changes in expanded clonotypes. Observed TCR beta diversity per million T cells fell roughly linearly with age, and a significant reduction was already apparent by age roughly 40. Bulk unsorted PBMC profiling prevented conclusive comparison of naive and antigen-experienced compartments. The long-lived group showed more naive CD4+ T cells, fewer expanded clones and increased TCR diversity than the aged group, suggesting age selection.

This receptor was obtained from a woman of 80 years or more in good health. The chain is assembled from TRBV12-3 or TRBV12-4 and TRBJ2-1, with the D gene uncertain. Sequenced: blood. The CDR3 corresponds to CASSTILARDGEQFF. The nucleotide sequence is given as TGTGCCAGCAGTACCATATTGGCCCGAGACGGTGAGCAGTTCTTC.